These T cell receptor beta chains were read from a single sample in a study of shared clonotypes between healthy human individuals. The method was immunoSEQ multiplex PCR; TCRdb's version includes in-frame clones alone and lacks a portion of them. Found here are about 2.1 million clones, 85% to 95% of them singletons; the top ten hold around 1.8%. Sample: naive CD8+ T cells from PBMCs. All receptors come from a young man in good health. Some clones in this sample may be carry-over from other donors' samples. Each CDR3 is given with its conserved first and last residue. D genes are given only for firm matches. Clone size is given for some rows only: seen once, a few or many times, or a class if the clone is expanded.

clone size: NA
J gene: TRBJ1-2
V gene: TRBV9
D gene: NA
CDR3 DNA: TGTGCCAGCAGCGTACCCATGCGTGGGGGCGGGTTTGGCTACACCTTC
CDR3 protein: CASSVPMRGGGFGYTF

clone size: once
J gene: TRBJ2-2
V gene: TRBV7-3
D gene: NA
CDR3 DNA: TGTGCCAGCAGCAGCAGTCGTGGGGACACCGGGGAGCTGTTTTTT
CDR3 protein: CASSSSRGDTGELFF

clone size: NA
J gene: TRBJ2-2
V gene: TRBV25-1
D gene: NA
CDR3 DNA: TGTGCCAGCAGTGTGTCAACCAACACCGGGGAGCTGTTTTTT
CDR3 protein: CASSVSTNTGELFF

clone size: NA
J gene: TRBJ2-5
V gene: TRBV7-9
D gene: NA
CDR3 DNA: TGTGCCAGCAGCCCCCCCGGGGGTGAGACCCAGTACTTC
CDR3 protein: CASSPPGGETQYF

clone size: NA
J gene: TRBJ2-3
V gene: TRBV28
D gene: TRBD1
CDR3 DNA: TGTGCCAGCAGTTTAGTACAGGGGTCAGATACGCAGTATTTT
CDR3 protein: CASSLVQGSDTQYF

clone size: NA
J gene: TRBJ2-4
V gene: TRBV5-4
D gene: NA
CDR3 DNA: TGTGCCAGCAGCTTGGATGTCAGGGAAGGGGTTCAGTACTTC
CDR3 protein: CASSLDVREGVQYF

clone size: NA
J gene: TRBJ2-5
V gene: TRBV19
D gene: TRBD1
CDR3 DNA: TGTGCCAGTAGTCCCCCGACAGGGGGACCCCCAGAGACCCAGTACTTC
CDR3 protein: CASSPPTGGPPETQYF

clone size: NA
J gene: TRBJ2-2
V gene: TRBV29-1
D gene: TRBD1
CDR3 DNA: TGCAGCGTTACAGGGGGCCCGCACACCGGGGAGCTGTTTTTT
CDR3 protein: CSVTGGPHTGELFF

clone size: NA
J gene: TRBJ2-1
V gene: TRBV27
D gene: TRBD1
CDR3 DNA: TGTGCCAGCAAAACCCGGACAGGGCCCAATGAGCAGTTCTTC
CDR3 protein: CASKTRTGPNEQFF

clone size: NA
J gene: TRBJ2-7
V gene: TRBV2
D gene: TRBD1
CDR3 DNA: TGTGCCAGCAGGCCCGGGACAGGGTCCTACGAGCAGTACTTC
CDR3 protein: CASRPGTGSYEQYF

clone size: NA
J gene: TRBJ2-1
V gene: TRBV19
D gene: TRBD2
CDR3 DNA: TGTGCCAGTAGTCCCCCGGGGCTAGCGGGAGGGAGCTCCTACAATGAGCAGTTCTTC
CDR3 protein: CASSPPGLAGGSSYNEQFF

clone size: NA
J gene: TRBJ2-1
V gene: TRBV6-1
D gene: TRBD2
CDR3 DNA: TGTGCCAGCAGTGGATCAACTAGCGGAGTTTACAATGAGCAGTTCTTC
CDR3 protein: CASSGSTSGVYNEQFF

clone size: NA
J gene: TRBJ2-5
V gene: TRBV6-6
D gene: NA
CDR3 DNA: TGTGCCAGCAGCCTCACCGGCGTGAGGGAGACCCAGTACTTC
CDR3 protein: CASSLTGVRETQYF

clone size: NA
J gene: TRBJ2-5
V gene: TRBV7-9
D gene: TRBD2
CDR3 DNA: TGTGCCAGCAGCCCTTGGGGTTCGGGAGGGGAAGAGACCCAGTACTTC
CDR3 protein: CASSPWGSGGEETQYF

clone size: NA
J gene: TRBJ1-2
V gene: TRBV2
D gene: TRBD1
CDR3 DNA: TGTGCCAGCACAGGGACAGGGTTCAGCTACACCTTC
CDR3 protein: CASTGTGFSYTF

clone size: NA
J gene: TRBJ1-3
V gene: TRBV7-9
D gene: NA
CDR3 DNA: TGTGCCAGCAGCTTAGAAAGGGATCGGGCTGAGAGCGTTGGAAACACCATATATTTT
CDR3 protein: CASSLERDRAESVGNTIYF

clone size: NA
J gene: TRBJ2-7
V gene: TRBV28
D gene: NA
CDR3 DNA: TGTGCCAGCAGTTCCGCCACACCTCTGATCTCCTACGAGCAGTACTTC
CDR3 protein: CASSSATPLISYEQYF

clone size: NA
J gene: TRBJ1-1
V gene: TRBV28
D gene: NA
CDR3 DNA: TGTGCCAGCAGTTCTACAGGGTACACTGAAGCTTTCTTT
CDR3 protein: CASSSTGYTEAFF

clone size: NA
J gene: TRBJ2-1
V gene: TRBV5-1
D gene: TRBD2
CDR3 DNA: TGCGCCAGCAGCTTAGCGGGAGGAGCCAATGAGCAGTTCTTC
CDR3 protein: CASSLAGGANEQFF

clone size: NA
J gene: TRBJ2-2
V gene: TRBV11-2
D gene: NA
CDR3 DNA: TGTGCCAGCAGCCTATCAGTGGGGGAGCTGTTTTTT
CDR3 protein: CASSLSVGELFF

clone size: NA
J gene: TRBJ2-1
V gene: TRBV6-1
D gene: NA
CDR3 DNA: TGTGCCAGCAGCGCATACAATGAGCAGTTCTTC
CDR3 protein: CASSAYNEQFF

clone size: NA
J gene: TRBJ2-1
V gene: TRBV7-9
D gene: NA
CDR3 DNA: TGTGCCAGCAGCCCGGTGGCTGGGGGTGAGCAGTTCTTC
CDR3 protein: CASSPVAGGEQFF